This T cell receptor beta chain emerged from a study of CD8 T cells in Susac syndrome. The authors carried out high-throughput sequencing of TCR beta. They applied it to CD8+ and CD4+ T cells obtained from blood. Included as multiple sclerosis controls were treatment-naive patients who had stable or active relapsing-remitting disease. Isolation of CD8+ and CD4+ T cells was performed negatively, whereas enrichment of TEMRA cells was done by FACS. This CDR3 region has 15 residues. Trimming pared 0 bases from V and 2 bases from J, leaving 11 bases between. CDR1 MNHEY and CDR2 SVGAGI come from the germline V gene. Reverse transcription used about 0.45 to 1 ug RNA and random hexamers. Amplification of the TCR beta CDR3 was carried out by immunoSEQ multiplex PCR, which spanned a total of 54 Vbeta and 13 Jbeta segments. Via MiXCR, TCRdb re-called the immunoSEQ multiplex PCR reads, giving one row per CDR3 protein. The data hold approximately 160,000 distinct CDR3 sequences, with roughly 95% observed a single time.

The chain couples TRBV6-5 to TRBJ2-7, with unresolved D. Sequences were obtained from CD4+ T cells from PBMCs. The receptor was derived from a human donor with multiple sclerosis. CDR3 in amino acids: CASSYSKASTYEQYF. The CDR3 DNA is TGTGCCAGCAGTTACTCGAAAGCGAGTACCTACGAGCAGTACTTC.